This TCR beta chain was observed in a study of blood T cell repertoires in COVID-19. Across the study: T cells, B-cell-depleted T cells, or PBMCs provided the cDNA or gDNA that served as material.

In the study's own analysis: Estimation of nucleated cell counts relied on the amplification of reference gene primers. The repertoire was sequenced with immunoSEQ multiplex PCR; TCRdb's copy has only in-frame clones and lacks some. That table is the source of V, J and clone size, and D and trimming were worked out from the DNA. The sample includes approximately 200,000 clones, more than 80% of them seen just once. Each participant's cohort was designated according to participant-reported clinical history. What the recovered Cohort 3 donors had was two negative PCRs, clearance, or symptom resolution. V dropped 5 bases and J dropped 2 bases, with 9 bases sitting between them. Looked up from germline, CDR1 is SQVTM and CDR2 is ANQGSEA. CDR3 length: 12 residues.

The sequence came from a middle-aged man who had recovered from COVID-19. This rearrangement joins TRBV29-1 to TRBJ1-2, with D possibly being TRBD1 (5 bases). The sequenced material came from PBMCs or T cells enriched from blood (not recorded which). Here the CDR3 reads CSVSDRNYGYTF. The CDR3 coding sequence is TGCAGCGTTTCTGACAGAAACTATGGCTACACCTTC.